This T cell receptor (beta chain) stems from a study of Ad26.COV2.S vaccination and SARS-CoV-2 variants. V lost 2 bases, J lost 0 bases, and 13 bases lay in between. The CDR3 loop spans 17 amino acids. CDR1 is MDHEN, CDR2 SYDVKM, per germline. Profiling relied on immunoSEQ multiplex PCR, and the TCRdb table lists in-frame clones only, not all of them. The repertoire has more than 150,000 clones, around 88% of them found once; the top ten carry around 6.3%. This clone was observed a handful of times. The antigen is not known. Findings and limits, study-wide: In vaccinated individuals, spike-specific CD8+ and CD4+ T cell responses reportedly displayed substantial breadth.

This TCR came from a human donor who had recovered from COVID-19. This rearrangement joins TRBV28 to TRBJ1-4, with D uncertain. Material: peripheral blood, obtained after recovery from COVID-19. This chain's CDR3 is CASSLSLSEATNEKLFF. In DNA form, the CDR3 reads TGTGCCAGCAGTTTAAGCCTTTCGGAGGCAACTAATGAAAAACTGTTTTTT.